The rows below give T cell receptor beta chains drawn from one sample of a study of T-cell reconstitution after alpha-beta-depleted transplantation in children. Each CDR3 protein is one row after TCRdb ran MiXCR on the PCR reads. This sample has about 980,000 distinct CDR3 sequences, with under 30% found just once. The sequences come from PBMCs, mostly from graft donor cells, collected 360 days after TCRalphabeta/CD19-depleted stem cell transplant. Receptor source: a boy younger than two who had a stem cell transplant for SCID, so the T cells may come from the graft donor. The CDR3 runs from the conserved cysteine through the conserved F or W. Fields, in order: clone size, CDR3 length, J gene, V gene, D gene, CDR3 protein, CDR3 DNA. The D gene is left open where the match is weak. Clone size is shown for a subset of rows, as once, few, many or a class of expanded clone.

clone_size: NA; cdr3_length: 15; j_call: TRBJ2-1; v_call: TRBV12-3/TRBV12-4; d_call: NA; cdr3_aa: CASRTSRGSYNEQFF; cdr3_nt: TGTGCCAGCAGGACTAGCAGGGGGAGCTACAATGAGCAGTTCTTC
clone_size: few; cdr3_length: 13; j_call: TRBJ2-5; v_call: TRBV5-5; d_call: TRBD2; cdr3_aa: CATPGGTSETQYF; cdr3_nt: TGTGCCACTCCGGGGGGGACTTCGGAGACCCAGTACTTC
clone_size: many; cdr3_length: 13; j_call: TRBJ2-2; v_call: TRBV9; d_call: NA; cdr3_aa: CASSVEDTGELFF; cdr3_nt: TGTGCCAGCAGCGTAGAGGACACCGGGGAGCTGTTTTTT
clone_size: few; cdr3_length: 17; j_call: TRBJ2-3; v_call: TRBV3-1; d_call: NA; cdr3_aa: CASSALWPTRLADTQYF; cdr3_nt: TGTGCCAGCAGTGCTCTTTGGCCGACCAGGCTCGCAGATACGCAGTATTTT
clone_size: few; cdr3_length: 16; j_call: TRBJ2-3; v_call: TRBV4-3; d_call: NA; cdr3_aa: CASSQDPGPTTDTQYF; cdr3_nt: TGCGCCAGCAGCCAAGATCCAGGGCCGACCACAGATACGCAGTATTTT
clone_size: NA; cdr3_length: 16; j_call: TRBJ2-4; v_call: TRBV12-3/TRBV12-4; d_call: NA; cdr3_aa: CASSFPLDLAKNIQYF; cdr3_nt: TGTGCCAGCAGCTTTCCTCTTGACTTAGCCAAAAACATTCAGTACTTC
clone_size: few; cdr3_length: 16; j_call: TRBJ2-7; v_call: TRBV6-1; d_call: NA; cdr3_aa: CASSEGSGRGPLKQYF; cdr3_nt: TGTGCCAGCAGTGAAGGTTCTGGGCGGGGGCCGTTAAAGCAGTACTTC
clone_size: few; cdr3_length: 14; j_call: TRBJ2-7; v_call: TRBV28; d_call: NA; cdr3_aa: CASTRQGYPYEQYF; cdr3_nt: TGTGCCAGCACTAGACAAGGATATCCCTACGAGCAGTACTTC
clone_size: NA; cdr3_length: 12; j_call: TRBJ1-1; v_call: TRBV29-1; d_call: NA; cdr3_aa: CSVAPRSPEAFF; cdr3_nt: TGCAGCGTCGCCCCAAGGAGCCCTGAAGCTTTCTTT
clone_size: NA; cdr3_length: 15; j_call: TRBJ2-2; v_call: TRBV12-3/TRBV12-4; d_call: NA; cdr3_aa: CASRWRAGPQGELFF; cdr3_nt: TGTGCCAGCAGGTGGCGCGCGGGACCCCAGGGGGAGCTGTTTTTT
clone_size: few; cdr3_length: 16; j_call: TRBJ2-1; v_call: TRBV21-1; d_call: NA; cdr3_aa: CASSKARTIAHNEQFF; cdr3_nt: TGTGCCAGCAGCAAAGCGAGGACAATTGCCCACAATGAGCAGTTCTTC
clone_size: many; cdr3_length: 14; j_call: TRBJ2-3; v_call: TRBV5-1; d_call: NA; cdr3_aa: CASSLDRYTDTQYF; cdr3_nt: TGCGCCAGCAGCTTGGACCGCTACACAGATACGCAGTATTTT
clone_size: NA; cdr3_length: 15; j_call: TRBJ2-1; v_call: TRBV10-2; d_call: NA; cdr3_aa: CASSRNGQLYNEQFF; cdr3_nt: TGCGCCAGCAGTAGGAACGGACAGTTATACAATGAGCAGTTCTTC
clone_size: few; cdr3_length: 13; j_call: TRBJ1-4; v_call: TRBV12-3/TRBV12-4; d_call: NA; cdr3_aa: CASSNRLNEKLFF; cdr3_nt: TGTGCCAGCAGCAACCGTTTAAATGAAAAACTGTTTTTT
clone_size: NA; cdr3_length: 14; j_call: TRBJ1-2; v_call: TRBV6-5; d_call: NA; cdr3_aa: CASRRGEVLYGYTF; cdr3_nt: TGTGCCAGCAGACGGGGGGAGGTCCTCTATGGCTACACCTTC
clone_size: few; cdr3_length: 15; j_call: TRBJ1-3; v_call: TRBV4-3; d_call: NA; cdr3_aa: CASSYRDHSGNTIYF; cdr3_nt: TGCGCCAGCAGCTACCGGGACCACTCTGGAAACACCATATATTTT
clone_size: many; cdr3_length: 15; j_call: TRBJ2-2; v_call: TRBV28; d_call: TRBD1; cdr3_aa: CASSIPTGGYGELFF; cdr3_nt: TGTGCCAGCAGTATACCGACAGGGGGCTACGGGGAGCTGTTTTTT
clone_size: NA; cdr3_length: 20; j_call: TRBJ1-5; v_call: TRBV3-1; d_call: NA; cdr3_aa: CASSQASDSLPFYSNQPQHF; cdr3_nt: TGTGCCAGCAGCCAAGCAAGTGACAGCCTACCCTTTTATAGCAATCAGCCCCAGCATTTT
clone_size: NA; cdr3_length: 13; j_call: TRBJ2-7; v_call: TRBV6-2/TRBV6-3; d_call: NA; cdr3_aa: CASSTGMYYEQYF; cdr3_nt: TGTGCCAGCAGTACAGGGATGTACTACGAGCAGTACTTC
clone_size: NA; cdr3_length: 13; j_call: TRBJ2-1; v_call: TRBV29-1; d_call: NA; cdr3_aa: CSGSGPPVNKQFF; cdr3_nt: TGCAGCGGTAGCGGCCCCCCAGTCAATAAGCAGTTCTTC
clone_size: NA; cdr3_length: 15; j_call: TRBJ2-7; v_call: TRBV6-1; d_call: TRBD2; cdr3_aa: CASSDTTSGYYEQYF; cdr3_nt: TGTGCCAGCAGTGACACGACTAGCGGGTACTACGAGCAGTACTTC
clone_size: NA; cdr3_length: 13; j_call: TRBJ2-5; v_call: TRBV5-1; d_call: NA; cdr3_aa: CASGTESLETQYF; cdr3_nt: TGCGCCAGCGGGACGGAGTCCCTGGAGACCCAGTACTTC
clone_size: many; cdr3_length: 17; j_call: TRBJ2-7; v_call: TRBV4-1; d_call: NA; cdr3_aa: CASSQVLAGAISYEQYF; cdr3_nt: TGCGCCAGCAGCCAAGTCCTTGCAGGGGCTATCTCCTACGAGCAGTACTTC
clone_size: NA; cdr3_length: 15; j_call: TRBJ2-2; v_call: TRBV15; d_call: TRBD1; cdr3_aa: CATSKGAANTGELFF; cdr3_nt: TGTGCCACCAGTAAGGGGGCCGCTAACACCGGGGAGCTGTTTTTT
clone_size: NA; cdr3_length: 15; j_call: TRBJ2-1; v_call: TRBV5-1; d_call: TRBD2; cdr3_aa: CASGPGGGPYNEQFF; cdr3_nt: TGCGCCAGCGGTCCGGGGGGGGGCCCCTACAATGAGCAGTTCTTC
clone_size: NA; cdr3_length: 13; j_call: TRBJ1-1; v_call: TRBV7-6; d_call: NA; cdr3_aa: CASSFQPNTEAFF; cdr3_nt: TGTGCCAGCAGCTTCCAACCGAACACTGAAGCTTTCTTT
clone_size: NA; cdr3_length: 13; j_call: TRBJ2-3; v_call: TRBV5-6; d_call: NA; cdr3_aa: CASSLFTANTQYF; cdr3_nt: TGTGCCAGCAGCTTGTTTACAGCAAATACGCAGTATTTT
clone_size: few; cdr3_length: 16; j_call: TRBJ2-3; v_call: TRBV7-6; d_call: TRBD2; cdr3_aa: CASSPLAGGSSDTQYF; cdr3_nt: TGTGCCAGCAGCCCCTTAGCGGGGGGGTCGTCAGATACGCAGTATTTT
clone_size: NA; cdr3_length: 14; j_call: TRBJ2-1; v_call: TRBV9; d_call: NA; cdr3_aa: CASSPHSQYNEQFF; cdr3_nt: TGTGCCAGCAGCCCCCACTCACAGTACAATGAGCAGTTCTTC
clone_size: few; cdr3_length: 14; j_call: TRBJ1-3; v_call: TRBV6-2/TRBV6-3; d_call: NA; cdr3_aa: CASTPGANRNTIYF; cdr3_nt: TGTGCCAGCACCCCGGGTGCCAACAGGAACACCATATATTTT
clone_size: many; cdr3_length: 19; j_call: TRBJ2-3; v_call: TRBV15; d_call: NA; cdr3_aa: CATSRDSQSTVARTDTQYF; cdr3_nt: TGTGCCACCAGCAGAGATTCCCAAAGCACGGTCGCGCGCACAGATACGCAGTATTTT
clone_size: NA; cdr3_length: 15; j_call: TRBJ1-1; v_call: TRBV6-1; d_call: NA; cdr3_aa: CASSEAKGALTEAFF; cdr3_nt: TGTGCCAGCAGTGAAGCTAAAGGGGCTTTGACTGAAGCTTTCTTT
clone_size: NA; cdr3_length: 17; j_call: TRBJ2-3; v_call: TRBV5-1; d_call: TRBD2; cdr3_aa: CASSWTSGGTSTDTQYF; cdr3_nt: TGCGCCAGCAGCTGGACTAGCGGGGGGACGAGCACAGATACGCAGTATTTT
clone_size: few; cdr3_length: 12; j_call: TRBJ1-2; v_call: TRBV5-6; d_call: NA; cdr3_aa: CASSRETVGYTF; cdr3_nt: TGTGCCAGCAGCCGAGAGACAGTTGGCTACACCTTC
clone_size: few; cdr3_length: 16; j_call: TRBJ2-2; v_call: TRBV7-7; d_call: TRBD2; cdr3_aa: CASSPQAGGDTGELFF; cdr3_nt: TGTGCCAGCAGCCCCCAGGCGGGGGGAGACACCGGGGAGCTGTTTTTT
clone_size: NA; cdr3_length: 18; j_call: TRBJ1-4; v_call: TRBV4-3; d_call: NA; cdr3_aa: CASSQDRNGGGSNEKLFF; cdr3_nt: TGCGCCAGCAGCCAAGATCGTAACGGCGGAGGTTCTAATGAAAAACTGTTTTTT
clone_size: NA; cdr3_length: 15; j_call: TRBJ1-2; v_call: TRBV9; d_call: NA; cdr3_aa: CASSTFAGLRGGYTF; cdr3_nt: TGTGCCAGCAGCACCTTTGCGGGCCTCAGGGGTGGCTACACCTTC
clone_size: NA; cdr3_length: 16; j_call: TRBJ2-5; v_call: TRBV7-9; d_call: NA; cdr3_aa: CASSLAPTGYQETQYF; cdr3_nt: TGTGCCAGCAGCTTAGCCCCTACAGGGTACCAAGAGACCCAGTACTTC
clone_size: many; cdr3_length: 16; j_call: TRBJ2-3; v_call: TRBV15; d_call: NA; cdr3_aa: CATSMGQSRGYDTQYF; cdr3_nt: TGTGCCACCAGCATGGGGCAGAGTAGGGGGTATGATACGCAGTATTTT
clone_size: NA; cdr3_length: 17; j_call: TRBJ1-3; v_call: TRBV7-3; d_call: NA; cdr3_aa: CASSPGTEPSSGNTIYF; cdr3_nt: TGTGCCAGCAGCCCCGGGACGGAACCCAGCTCTGGAAACACCATATATTTT
clone_size: NA; cdr3_length: 15; j_call: TRBJ2-5; v_call: TRBV5-5; d_call: NA; cdr3_aa: CASSPGARARETQYF; cdr3_nt: TGTGCCAGCTCCCCGGGAGCAAGGGCCCGCGAGACCCAGTACTTC
clone_size: NA; cdr3_length: 17; j_call: TRBJ2-3; v_call: TRBV7-2; d_call: NA; cdr3_aa: CASSLVGRGGITDTQYF; cdr3_nt: TGTGCCAGCAGCTTAGTAGGGAGGGGGGGAATAACAGATACGCAGTATTTT
clone_size: NA; cdr3_length: 14; j_call: TRBJ1-1; v_call: TRBV5-1; d_call: NA; cdr3_aa: CASSGDMMNTEAFF; cdr3_nt: TGCGCCAGCAGCGGGGACATGATGAACACTGAAGCTTTCTTT
clone_size: few; cdr3_length: 16; j_call: TRBJ1-6; v_call: TRBV20-1; d_call: TRBD1; cdr3_aa: CSARTWGQADNSPLHF; cdr3_nt: TGCAGTGCTAGAACCTGGGGACAGGCGGATAATTCACCCCTCCACTTT
clone_size: NA; cdr3_length: 15; j_call: TRBJ2-7; v_call: TRBV12-3/TRBV12-4; d_call: TRBD1; cdr3_aa: CASSSSRDSPYEQYF; cdr3_nt: TGTGCCAGCAGCTCCAGCAGGGACAGTCCCTACGAGCAGTACTTC
clone_size: NA; cdr3_length: 17; j_call: TRBJ2-3; v_call: TRBV12-3/TRBV12-4; d_call: NA; cdr3_aa: CASSSPYERVGADTQYF; cdr3_nt: TGTGCCAGCAGTTCGCCTTATGAGAGGGTTGGAGCAGATACGCAGTATTTT
clone_size: NA; cdr3_length: 20; j_call: TRBJ2-7; v_call: TRBV11-2; d_call: TRBD1; cdr3_aa: CASSLEPSLGQGSESYEQYF; cdr3_nt: TGTGCCAGCAGCTTAGAACCTTCTTTGGGACAGGGCAGCGAGTCCTACGAGCAGTACTTC
clone_size: NA; cdr3_length: 16; j_call: TRBJ2-4; v_call: TRBV5-1; d_call: NA; cdr3_aa: CASSLDLGLPKNIQYF; cdr3_nt: TGCGCCAGCAGCTTGGATCTCGGCCTCCCCAAAAACATTCAGTACTTC
clone_size: NA; cdr3_length: 13; j_call: TRBJ2-1; v_call: TRBV7-7; d_call: NA; cdr3_aa: CASSSTPSAEQFF; cdr3_nt: TGTGCCAGCAGCTCGACCCCTAGCGCGGAGCAGTTCTTC
clone_size: NA; cdr3_length: 14; j_call: TRBJ1-3; v_call: TRBV28; d_call: TRBD1; cdr3_aa: CASIPGQGENTIYF; cdr3_nt: TGTGCCAGCATACCTGGACAGGGGGAAAACACCATATATTTT
clone_size: NA; cdr3_length: 15; j_call: TRBJ1-2; v_call: TRBV2; d_call: NA; cdr3_aa: CASSEFESFNYGYTF; cdr3_nt: TGTGCCAGCAGTGAATTCGAGAGTTTTAACTATGGCTACACCTTC
clone_size: few; cdr3_length: 15; j_call: TRBJ1-1; v_call: TRBV7-2; d_call: NA; cdr3_aa: CASSLAAGLRTEAFF; cdr3_nt: TGTGCCAGCAGCTTAGCGGCGGGGTTGCGCACTGAAGCTTTCTTT
clone_size: many; cdr3_length: 15; j_call: TRBJ2-1; v_call: TRBV10-3; d_call: NA; cdr3_aa: CAISEVGRAWNEQFF; cdr3_nt: TGTGCCATCAGTGAGGTTGGCAGGGCGTGGAATGAGCAGTTCTTC
clone_size: few; cdr3_length: 14; j_call: TRBJ1-5; v_call: TRBV6-2/TRBV6-3; d_call: NA; cdr3_aa: CASSHGPINQPQHF; cdr3_nt: TGTGCCAGCAGCCACGGACCGATCAATCAGCCCCAGCATTTT
clone_size: NA; cdr3_length: 13; j_call: TRBJ2-2; v_call: TRBV2; d_call: NA; cdr3_aa: CASSEENTGELFF; cdr3_nt: TGTGCCAGCAGTGAAGAGAACACCGGGGAGCTGTTTTTT
clone_size: few; cdr3_length: 13; j_call: TRBJ1-2; v_call: TRBV10-3; d_call: NA; cdr3_aa: CAISERGTHGYTF; cdr3_nt: TGTGCCATCAGTGAAAGGGGCACCCATGGCTACACCTTC
clone_size: few; cdr3_length: 13; j_call: TRBJ1-1; v_call: TRBV11-2; d_call: NA; cdr3_aa: CASSQPSGTEAFF; cdr3_nt: TGTGCCAGCAGCCAACCATCGGGCACTGAAGCTTTCTTT
clone_size: NA; cdr3_length: 17; j_call: TRBJ2-1; v_call: TRBV7-6; d_call: NA; cdr3_aa: CASSSLNRVSVYNEQFF; cdr3_nt: TGTGCCAGCAGCTCACTCAACAGGGTTAGTGTATACAATGAGCAGTTCTTC
clone_size: NA; cdr3_length: 16; j_call: TRBJ2-7; v_call: TRBV27; d_call: NA; cdr3_aa: CASSWSVAAPIYEQYF; cdr3_nt: TGTGCCAGCAGTTGGTCCGTCGCCGCCCCAATCTACGAGCAGTACTTC
clone_size: NA; cdr3_length: 18; j_call: TRBJ2-1; v_call: TRBV20-1; d_call: TRBD2; cdr3_aa: CSARVLGLAGGPVNEQFF; cdr3_nt: TGCAGTGCTAGAGTATTAGGACTAGCGGGGGGGCCTGTGAATGAGCAGTTCTTC